This TCR beta chain was documented in a study of spatial heterogeneity in lung cancer. Via MiXCR, TCRdb re-called the 5' RACE reads, giving one row per CDR3 protein. Seen here are approximately 3,000 distinct CDR3 sequences, about 3% observed once, and the top ten hold around an eighth. The time point is: sample taken at primary tumor resection. Samples came from some 71 TRACERx patients with untreated early-stage lung cancer. V lost 7 bases, J lost 1 base, and 5 bases stayed unmatched. The germline V gene encodes CDR1 SQVTM and CDR2 ANQGSEA. The CDR3 runs to 13 residues. This clonotype was recorded many times.

Sequencing was performed on normal lung tissue next to the tumor, taken at surgery. The rearrangement uses TRBV29-1 and TRBJ2-3; 7 bases match TRBD1. The TCR comes from a female donor with early-stage non-small cell lung cancer. The CDR3 reads CSGNTGGTDTQYF. CDR3 DNA sequence: TGCAGCGGAAACACAGGGGGCACAGATACGCAGTATTTT.